Listed below are T cell receptor beta chains from one sample, sequenced in a study of cytomegalovirus exposure and HLA in healthy donors. Data came from immunoSEQ multiplex PCR; TCRdb stores just in-frame clones and leaves some out. The repertoire holds around 150,000 clones, approximately 90% seen once, with about 0.7% in the top ten. Sequencing was carried out using PBMCs. These receptors all stem from a man between 18 and 35 years old in good health and CMV-seronegative. Each CDR3 is given with its conserved first and last residue. D genes are given only for firm matches. Size is stated for part of the rows, as once, few or many counts, or as a class when the clone is expanded.

>TRBV18|NA|NA
CASSPPSLGDTIYF
>TRBV2|NA|NA
CASSILQGKETQYF
>TRBV4-3|NA|NA
CASSQDFSLGAFDTQYF
>TRBV9|TRBD1|once
CASSVRTGMETQYF
>TRBV28|TRBD1|NA
CASRPGTGVRGQFF
>TRBV9|NA|once
CASSKGVPSTDTQYF
>TRBV19|NA|NA
CASSFIRGLNTEAFF
>TRBV5-6|NA|NA
CASSLVPVGWSDYGYTF
>TRBV10-2|TRBD1|NA
CASLGSGQGEKLFF
>TRBV5-1|NA|NA
CASSLEGVRNSVYGYTF
>TRBV6-5|NA|NA
CASSYKHEAFF
>TRBV21-1|NA|NA
CASSKKDLAGINNEQFF
>TRBV9|NA|NA
CASSARPTGNTEAFF
>TRBV5-1|NA|NA
CASSLASRETQYF
>TRBV7-2|NA|NA
CASSLHPDSNYGYTF
>TRBV5-1|NA|NA
CASRRANYGYTF
>TRBV30|NA|few
CAWRGAGGRLEETQYF
>TRBV6-4|TRBD2|NA
CASSDSAGGADTQYF
>TRBV10-3|NA|few
CAISVQDQAFF
>TRBV16|NA|NA
CASSQQSGGYYGYTF
>TRBV6-1|TRBD1|NA
CASRPGQSYEQYF
>TRBV19|NA|few
CASSRQETEAFF
>TRBV15|TRBD2|NA
CATSTLGDGRDEQFF
>TRBV4-3|TRBD2|NA
CASSQDLGSGEETQYF
>TRBV2|NA|NA
CASKRDFNQPQHF
>TRBV5-1|NA|NA
CASSLERVGETQYF
>TRBV6-6|TRBD1|NA
CASRTQGTQPQHF
>TRBV5-4|NA|few
CASSWAQNTEAFF
>TRBV10-3|TRBD1|NA
CAISRQGSGYTF
>TRBV10-3|NA|NA
CAISEKTRVPSGNTIYF
>TRBV9|NA|NA
CASSVALASSTDTQYF
>TRBV2|NA|few
CASKYRVSNQPQHF
>TRBV27|NA|NA
CASSFGTDSVNEQFF
>TRBV7-9|NA|NA
CASSSVWGGEQFF
>TRBV6-1|TRBD1|NA
CASGVQGALYGYTF
>TRBV6-1|NA|few
CASSEREWGPATDTQYF
>TRBV5-8|NA|once
CASSPGRRRNEKLFF
>TRBV5-8|TRBD1|NA
CASSLDRGYEQYF
>TRBV9|TRBD1|NA
CASSVGQGVVETQYF
>TRBV18|TRBD1|NA
CASSPKSRAGTGGSGANVLTF
>TRBV7-6|NA|NA
CASAKGQGQVATYGYTF
>TRBV9|NA|NA
CASSVAPDSVSPLHF
>TRBV6-1|TRBD1|few
CASSDRGLRNQPQHF
>TRBV6-5|TRBD2|NA
CASSSTSGAYNEQFF
>TRBV18|NA|NA
CASSPSGIPNEKLFF
>TRBV5-1|TRBD2|NA
CASSLVGLAGSGGTDTQYF
>TRBV6-6|NA|once
CASSYQGSYGYTF